The 29 T cell receptor beta chains given below trace back to one sample, sequenced in a study of blood T cell repertoires in COVID-19. Sequenced by immunoSEQ multiplex PCR; TCRdb stores in-frame clones only, minus some. The sample holds about 410,000 clones, roughly 88% seen once. The specimen sequenced was peripheral blood. Receptors were obtained from a woman under 40 with active or convalescent COVID-19.

V gene TRBV6-5 combines with J gene TRBJ1-2, with D possibly TRBD1 on 6 matching bases. The CDR3 runs 14 residues. Germline CDR1 and CDR2: MNHEY and SVGAGI. Between the trimmed V and J ends, which lost 7 bases and 6 bases, there was a span of 18 bases. The CDR3 reads CASMGGGGSDGYTF. CDR3 nucleotides: TGTGCCAGCATGGGAGGGGGAGGTTCTGATGGCTACACCTTC.

The chain joins TRBV28 to TRBJ2-7; a possible D gene is TRBD2 (5 bases). This CDR3 region has 10 residues. Germline V CDR1 and CDR2: MDHEN, SYDVKM. V was pared by 2 bases and J by 9 bases, with 5 bases between. The CDR3 sequence is CASSLGRQYF. In DNA, the CDR3 is TGTGCCAGCAGTTTAGGGAGGCAGTACTTC. Supplemented by reference TRBV28 and TRBJ2-7, the full variable domain reads DVKVTQSSRYLVKRTGEKVFLECVQDMDHENMFWYRQDPGLGLRLIYFSYDVKMKEKGDIPEGYSVSREKKERFSLILESASTNQTSMYLCASSLGRQYFGPGTRLTVT.

Only a few counts were recorded for this clone. The J gene is TRBJ2-7, the V gene TRBV9; TRBD1 agrees at 8 bases. Trimming removed 4 bases from V and 2 bases from J; junction bases left unmatched: 8. The CDR3 covers 15 residues. CDR1 and CDR2 (germline): SGDLS, YYNGEE. The CDR3 protein is CASSRTTGETYEQYF. The DNA for the CDR3 is TGTGCCAGCAGCCGAACGACAGGGGAGACCTACGAGCAGTACTTC.

The V call is TRBV30, the J call TRBJ2-1, with a weak D call TRBD1 (5 bases). Trimming cost V 0 bases and J 5 bases, with 8 bases left between them. This CDR3 is 13 amino acids long. Per germline, CDR1 GTSNPN and CDR2 SVGIG (reference sequence). Here the CDR3 DNA reads TGTGCCTGGAGTGTCCGACAGCACAATGAGCAGTTCTTC. It specifies CAWSVRQHNEQFF.

This chain connects TRBV18 to TRBJ1-2; 11 nucleotides agree with TRBD1. Looked up from germline, CDR1 is KGHSH and CDR2 is LQKENI. This CDR3 region has 14 residues. With V trimmed by 3 bases and J by 6 bases, 3 bases remained unmatched. For the CDR3, the DNA is TGTGCCAGCTCACCGGCGGGACAGGGGGATGGCTACACCTTC. It encodes CASSPAGQGDGYTF. Based on the CDR3 plus reference TRBV18 and TRBJ1-2, the full variable domain is NAGVMQNPRHLVRRRGQEARLRCSPMKGHSHVYWYRQLPEEGLKFMVYLQKENIIDESGMPKERFSAEFPKEGPSILRIQQVVRGDSAAYFCASSPAGQGDGYTFGSGTRLTVV.

The rearrangement uses TRBV6-5 and TRBJ1-1, with D uncertain. The length of the CDR3 is 13 residues. CDR1 MNHEY and CDR2 SVGAGI come from the germline V gene. V shed 6 bases and J shed 1 base, with 9 bases lying between them. CDR3 DNA: TGTGCCAGCAGCCCCCCAGAGAACACTGAAGCTTTCTTT. This encodes CASSPPENTEAFF.

The chain employs TRBV19 and TRBJ1-2; possible D gene TRBD1, 5 bases. This CDR3 is 13 amino acids long. V was cut by 7 bases and J by 7 bases, with 16 bases left in between. CDR1 LNHDA and CDR2 SQIVND come from the germline V gene (reference sequence). The CDR3 DNA follows: TGTGCCAGTACCCAGGCAGGGTTGGGTGGCTACACCTTC. It codes for CASTQAGLGGYTF.

The chain recombines TRBV3-1 (or the pseudogene TRBV3-2) with TRBJ1-6; TRBD1 matches 10 bases. Germline values: CDR1 LGHDT, CDR2 YNNKEL (reference sequence). V shed 1 base, J shed 7 bases, and the junction held 4 bases outside the gene matches. The CDR3 covers 16 residues. The CDR3 sequence is CASSQGQGALNSPLHF. The DNA of the CDR3 is TGTGCCAGCAGCCAAGGACAGGGGGCTTTAAATTCACCCCTCCACTTT.

The CDR3 here is CASSWTGLKDQPQHF. CDR3 sequence (DNA): TGTGCCAGCTCCTGGACAGGGTTGAAGGATCAGCCCCAGCATTTT. This chain uses TRBV18 with TRBJ1-5, with TRBD1 matching 8 bases. The CDR3 is 15 residues long. Per germline, CDR1 KGHSH and CDR2 LQKENI. V lost 6 bases to trimming and J lost 5 bases; unmatched junction nucleotides: 9.

This chain joins TRBV5-6 and TRBJ1-2; D is perhaps TRBD1 (5 bases). The germline V gene encodes CDR1 SGHDT and CDR2 YYEEEE. CDR3 size: 15 residues. V lost 0 bases, J lost 5 bases, and 14 bases lay in between. The CDR3 coding sequence is TGTGCCAGCAGCTTGGGGATGACAGTCCTTTATGGCTACACCTTC. Protein product: CASSLGMTVLYGYTF.

This chain links TRBV18 with TRBJ1-1; 9 nucleotides align to TRBD1. The ends lost 5 bases at V and 5 bases at J; junction bases unmatched: 6. The CDR3 runs 14 residues. Germline CDR1 reads KGHSH; CDR2 reads LQKENI. CDR3 region: CASSEQGARTEAFF. Here the CDR3 DNA reads TGTGCCAGCTCAGAACAGGGGGCACGAACTGAAGCTTTCTTT.

The rearrangement uses TRBV6-2 or TRBV6-3 and TRBJ1-5, with 7 bases that match TRBD1. V lost 2 bases, J lost 0 bases, and 1 base stayed unmatched. This CDR3 is 15 amino acids long. Germline-derived CDR1 and CDR2 are MNHEY and SVGEGT. This CDR3 is CASSYGQVSNQPQHF. CDR3 nucleotide sequence: TGTGCCAGCAGTTACGGACAGGTTAGCAATCAGCCCCAGCATTTT.

This clone was seen only a few times. This chain uses TRBV2 with TRBJ1-1; D gene unclear. With 3 bases removed from V and 1 base from J, the gap between germline ends came to 6 bases. In germline, CDR1 is SNHLY, CDR2 FYNNEI. The CDR3 consists of 13 residues. The CDR3 nucleotides read TGTGCCAGCAGTGACGACACGAACACTGAAGCTTTCTTT. Its protein is CASSDDTNTEAFF.

The chain joins TRBV6-1 to TRBJ2-7, with TRBD1 identical over 8 bases. Germline-derived CDR1 and CDR2 are MNHNS and SASEGT. With V trimmed by 2 bases and J by 6 bases, 12 bases remained unmatched. CDR3 size: 16 residues. The CDR3 loop reads CASSEYLGQGRGEQYF. In DNA, the CDR3 is TGTGCCAGCAGTGAATACCTTGGACAGGGAAGGGGCGAGCAGTACTTC.

The chain recombines TRBV5-6 with TRBJ2-7, with 7 nucleotides matching TRBD1. The CDR3 is 14 residues long. V was clipped by 4 bases and J by 4 bases; unmatched bases: 8. Per germline, CDR1 SGHDT and CDR2 YYEEEE. The CDR3 DNA is TGTGCCAGCAGCGATACAGGGGAGTCGTACGAGCAGTACTTC. This codes for CASSDTGESYEQYF.

The J gene is TRBJ1-3, the V gene TRBV5-1; no firm D call. CDR1 and CDR2 (germline): SGHRS, YFSETQ. Deletions cut 4 bases from V and 1 base from J, with 24 bases between. The CDR3 is made up of 19 amino acids. CDR3 loop: CASSPTYPGVGLSGNTIYF. DNA of the CDR3: TGCGCCAGCAGCCCTACTTATCCCGGGGTAGGGTTGTCTGGAAACACCATATATTTT.

This chain connects TRBV19 to TRBJ1-2; TRBD1 is a possible D gene (5 bases). Germline CDR1 LNHDA, CDR2 SQIVND (reference sequence). The V end lost 5 bases, the J end lost 4 bases, and 8 bases lay between the germline ends. The CDR3 length is 12 residues. Here the CDR3 DNA reads TGTGCCAGTAGTTTCCAGGGCTATGGCTACACCTTC. Its protein is CASSFQGYGYTF.

The chain links TRBV28 to TRBJ1-2, with a weak D call TRBD1 (6 bases). The CDR3 totals 13 residues. Germline V gene sequence: CDR1 MDHEN, CDR2 SYDVKM. Trimming pared 7 bases from V and 5 bases from J, leaving 14 bases between. DNA of the CDR3: TGTGCCAGCACCTTACAGGGCGAATATGGCTACACCTTC. Its protein is CASTLQGEYGYTF.

This chain joins TRBV19 and TRBJ1-5; perhaps TRBD1 as D (6 bases). Germline V CDR1 and CDR2: LNHDA, SQIVND (reference sequence). The CDR3 extends over 21 amino acids. Deletions cut 3 bases from V and 0 bases from J, with 27 bases between. The CDR3 region is CASSISSVGGDWEGSNQPQHF. CDR3 DNA: TGTGCCAGTAGTATCTCCTCGGTAGGGGGGGACTGGGAGGGTAGCAATCAGCCCCAGCATTTT.

The J gene is TRBJ1-2, the V gene TRBV19; D may be TRBD1 (6 bases). Looked up from germline, CDR1 is LNHDA and CDR2 is SQIVND (reference sequence). V was cut by 3 bases and J by 1 base, with 15 bases left in between. CDR3 size: 16 residues. As DNA, the CDR3 is TGTGCCAGTAGTATTCTTCGGACAGACAGTAACTATGGCTACACCTTC. Its protein is CASSILRTDSNYGYTF.

This chain connects TRBV2 to TRBJ2-7; TRBD2 agrees at 8 bases. Germline CDR1 and CDR2: SNHLY and FYNNEI. V shed 4 bases, J shed 2 bases, and the junction held 10 bases outside the gene matches. This CDR3 contains 16 residues. The CDR3 loop is CASSGRGGENAYEQYF. The CDR3 bases are TGTGCCAGCAGTGGTCGGGGGGGTGAAAACGCCTACGAGCAGTACTTC. Looking up the rest from reference TRBV2 and TRBJ2-7 gives the full variable domain: EPEVTQTPSHQVTQMGQEVILRCVPISNHLYFYWYRQILGQKVEFLVSFYNNEISEKSEIFDDQFSVERPDGSNFTLKIRSTKLEDSAMYFCASSGRGGENAYEQYFGPGTRLTVT.

The chain recombines TRBV6-6 with TRBJ1-3; maybe TRBD1 (6 bases). Germline V gene sequence: CDR1 MNHNY, CDR2 SVGAGI (reference sequence). This CDR3 contains 15 residues. Trimming left V 4 bases short and J 1 base short, with 11 bases between. The CDR3 nucleotides are TGTGCCAGCAGTTGGGCGGACAGTTCTGGAAACACCATATATTTT. Translating it yields CASSWADSSGNTIYF.

The rearrangement links TRBV14 to TRBJ1-1; tentatively, D is TRBD1 (6 bases). The CDR3 extends over 17 amino acids. From germline, CDR1 is SGHDN and CDR2 FVKESK. The V end was cut by 1 base, the J end by 1 base, with 16 bases between. The CDR3 DNA reads as TGTGCCAGCAGCCAAGTCGCCAGGGGAAAATCGAACACTGAAGCTTTCTTT. This gives the protein CASSQVARGKSNTEAFF.

V is TRBV4-1 and J is TRBJ1-1; the D gene is possibly TRBD1 (6 bases). CDR3 size: 13 residues. The germline V and J ends were trimmed by 4 bases and 4 bases, with 10 bases remaining between them. The germline gives CDR1 MGHRA, CDR2 YSYEKL. As DNA, the CDR3 is TGCGCCAGCAGCCCCCCAGGGGTCACTGAAGCTTTCTTT. Protein: CASSPPGVTEAFF.

The chain uses TRBV2 and TRBJ2-7, with TRBD1 matching over 9 bases. The V gene end was trimmed by 0 bases and the J gene end by 1 base; junction bases not matched to a gene: 1. Looked up from germline, CDR1 is SNHLY and CDR2 is FYNNEI. The CDR3 runs to 15 residues. The CDR3 DNA reads TGTGCCAGCAGTGAAGCACAGGGGGCTTCCTACGAGCAGTACTTC. Translation gives CASSEAQGASYEQYF.

Comment on this clone: The same CDR3 is also encoded by other DNA sequences in this sample. The chain employs TRBV19 and TRBJ1-2, with D uncertain. The CDR3 extends over 14 amino acids. V shed 3 bases and J shed 1 base, with 9 bases lying between them. The germline V gene encodes CDR1 LNHDA and CDR2 SQIVND (reference sequence). The CDR3 loop reads CASSIGTGNYGYTF. As DNA, the CDR3 is TGTGCCAGTAGTATTGGAACGGGTAACTATGGCTACACCTTC.

This clone was found once. The V and J genes are TRBV5-6 and TRBJ1-2, with 9 bases that match TRBD1. The CDR3 is made up of 13 amino acids. Germline CDR1 reads SGHDT; CDR2 reads YYEEEE. J was trimmed by 9 bases and V by 4 bases; bases with no gene match: 7. CDR3: CASSLGQGIRYTF. DNA for the CDR3: TGTGCCAGCAGCCTTGGACAGGGGATACGCTACACCTTC.

The chain employs TRBV7-8 and TRBJ2-7, with 7 bases identical to TRBD2. Trimming took 2 bases from V and 4 from J; bases not matched to a gene: 8. Germline loops: CDR1 SGHVS, CDR2 FQNEAQ. The CDR3 covers 15 residues. The CDR3 coding sequence is TGTGCCAGCAGCTTACTTACTAGCGACAGATACGAGCAGTACTTC. Translated, it gives CASSLLTSDRYEQYF.

The CDR3 DNA reads as TGTGCCAGCAGTTACGGACTAGCGGGACGCACCGGGGAGCTGTTTTTT. This codes for CASSYGLAGRTGELFF. The chain has TRBV6-5 and TRBJ2-2; 12 nucleotides line up with TRBD2. This CDR3 has 16 residues. Germline V gene data show CDR1 as MNHEY and CDR2 as SVGAGI. The J segment lost 4 bases and the V segment lost 2 bases, leaving 2 bases of the junction unmatched.